This record covers a single T cell receptor beta chain. 5'RACE primed at constant segments yielded TCR alpha and TCR beta cDNA libraries bearing sample barcodes and UMIs. TCRdb re-called the 5' RACE reads with MiXCR, one entry per CDR3 protein. Among 200,000 to 250,000 distinct CDR3 sequences listed, over 9% were seen once. This sample stems from a study of T-cell memory formation after mild COVID-19. Study overall: For the most part, TCR clusters were specific to one donor.

This CDR3 region has 13 residues. The ends were cut back, 5 bases at V and 4 bases at J, with 11 bases in the middle. CDR1 SEHNR and CDR2 FQNEAQ come from the germline V gene (reference sequence). The sequence was obtained from a man between 18 and 35 years old who had mild COVID-19 (a few samples of this study predate the infection). Cell type and time point are not known. Sequenced input: PBMCs or a T cell subset sorted from them (not recorded which). This chain uses TRBV7-9 with TRBJ1-1, with a possible D match to TRBD1 (6 bases). CDR3 loop: CASSRGRSTEAFF. The CDR3 nucleotides are TGTGCCAGCAGCCGGGGGCGGAGCACTGAAGCTTTCTTT.